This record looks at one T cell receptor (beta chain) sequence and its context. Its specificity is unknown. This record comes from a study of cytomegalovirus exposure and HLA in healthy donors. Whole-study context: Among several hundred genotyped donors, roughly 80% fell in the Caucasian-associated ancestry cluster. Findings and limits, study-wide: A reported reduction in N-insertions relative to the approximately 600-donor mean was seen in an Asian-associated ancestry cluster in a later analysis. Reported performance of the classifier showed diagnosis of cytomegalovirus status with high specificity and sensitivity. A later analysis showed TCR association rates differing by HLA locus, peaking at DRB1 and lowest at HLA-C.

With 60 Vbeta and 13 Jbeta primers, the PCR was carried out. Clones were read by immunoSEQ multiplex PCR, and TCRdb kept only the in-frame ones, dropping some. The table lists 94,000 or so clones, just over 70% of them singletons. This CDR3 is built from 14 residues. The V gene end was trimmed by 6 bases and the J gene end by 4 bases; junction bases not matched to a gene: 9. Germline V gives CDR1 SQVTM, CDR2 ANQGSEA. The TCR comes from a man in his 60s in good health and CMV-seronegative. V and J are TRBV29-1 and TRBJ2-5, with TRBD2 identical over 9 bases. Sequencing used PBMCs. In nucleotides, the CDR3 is TGCAGCGTCGATAGCGGGAGAGGAGGAGAGACCCAGTACTTC. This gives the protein CSVDSGRGGETQYF.